This T cell receptor (beta chain) was retrieved from a study of identical twins. The length of the CDR3 is 12 residues. Trimming pared 6 bases from V and 8 bases from J, leaving 11 bases between. Germline V gives CDR1 SGHVS, CDR2 FNYEAQ. This clonotype came up a few times. MiXCR, run by TCRdb on the 5' RACE reads, gives a single entry per CDR3 protein. The sample consists of hundreds of thousands of distinct CDR3 sequences, around a sixth of them appearing once. These same data were also listed under a study on T cells expressing NK-cell markers.

The chain is built from TRBV7-6 and TRBJ2-1; the D is unclear. The sequencing sample was made of PBMCs. The clonotype was recovered from a woman aged 18 to 35 in good health. The CDR3 bases are TGTGCCAGCAGGGGGTTGGGCGATGAGCAGTTCTTC. Amino acid sequence: CASRGLGDEQFF.